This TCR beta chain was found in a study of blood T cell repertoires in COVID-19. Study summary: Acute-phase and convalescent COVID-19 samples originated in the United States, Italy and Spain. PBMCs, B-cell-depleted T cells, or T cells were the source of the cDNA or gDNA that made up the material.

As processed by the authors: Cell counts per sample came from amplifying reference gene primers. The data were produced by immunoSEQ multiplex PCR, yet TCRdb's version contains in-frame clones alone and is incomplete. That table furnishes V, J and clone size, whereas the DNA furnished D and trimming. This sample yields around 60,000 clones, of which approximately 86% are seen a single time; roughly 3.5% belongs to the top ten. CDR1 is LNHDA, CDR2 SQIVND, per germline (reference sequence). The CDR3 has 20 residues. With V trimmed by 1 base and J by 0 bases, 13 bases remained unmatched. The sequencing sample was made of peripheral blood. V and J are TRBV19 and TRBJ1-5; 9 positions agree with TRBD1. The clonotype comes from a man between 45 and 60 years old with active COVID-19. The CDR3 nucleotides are TGTGCCAGTAGTATAGGAGTGGGACAGGGAGGAGTTAGTAGCAATCAGCCCCAGCATTTT. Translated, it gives CASSIGVGQGGVSSNQPQHF.